What follows is one T cell receptor (beta chain) and its context. The entry originates in a study of blood T cell repertoires in COVID-19. Study as a whole: Spain, Italy and the United States supplied samples that represented acute and convalescent COVID-19.

V was pared by 7 bases and J by 0 bases, with 9 bases between. The CDR3 runs to 14 residues. Germline V lookup: CDR1 MNHNY, CDR2 SVGAGI (reference sequence). Clones were sequenced by immunoSEQ multiplex PCR, and TCRdb holds only the in-frame ones, with some missing. The profile covers fewer than 250,000 clones, with almost 85% appearing a single time and 7.6% taken by the ten largest. The sequenced sample consisted of peripheral blood. The V call is TRBV6-6, the J call TRBJ1-4; TRBD1 might be the D (6 bases). The clonotype originates from a woman aged 50 to 65 with active or convalescent COVID-19. The CDR3 loop is CASTDSSTNEKLFF. As DNA, the CDR3 is TGTGCCAGCACGGACAGCTCAACTAATGAAAAACTGTTTTTT.